This T cell receptor (beta chain) originates from a study of cytomegalovirus exposure and HLA in healthy donors. This CDR3 has 14 residues. The germline V gene encodes CDR1 MNHEY and CDR2 SVGAGI. Germline trimming cut 7 bases from V and 4 bases from J; bases unmatched to any gene: 8. Notes on this clone: As yet, its antigen is unknown.

Primers: 60 Vbeta forward and 13 Jbeta reverse. TCRdb's table, derived via immunoSEQ multiplex PCR, lists solely in-frame clones and lacks some. Its listing shows approximately 170,000 clones. Notes on the study in general: Cytomegalovirus-associated TCR beta chains were listed, numbering 164. A previous analysis found most TCR beta V segments productive roughly 87% or roughly 30% of the time. Analyzed later, association rates of TCRs varied across HLA loci, with DRB1 most and HLA-C fewest.

This chain uses TRBV6-5 with TRBJ2-5, with 8 bases aligning to TRBD1. Sequenced: PBMCs. This sequence was found in a woman aged 18-29 years in good health and CMV-seropositive. In DNA, the CDR3 is TGTGCCAGCAACCAGGACAGGGAAAGAGAGACCCAGTACTTC. Its translation: CASNQDRERETQYF.